A single sample is the source of the 12 T cell receptor beta chains below, sequenced in a study of CD8+ T cells in alopecia areata. Extraction and reverse transcription of RNA yielded cDNA as the sequencing template. Sequencing was performed with immunoSEQ multiplex PCR; in TCRdb, only in-frame clones are kept and a portion is missing. Of about 180,000 clones listed, approximately 51% are singletons. Treatment specified: oral pan-JAK inhibitor, 5-10 mg twice daily. The sequencing here drew on CD8+ T cells sorted from blood, taken at week 52, from a patient treated with tofacitinib. These TCRs come from a human donor with alopecia areata.

Notes on this clone: The junction departs from germline at one end; a sequencing error may be responsible. The rearrangement links TRBV29-1 to TRBJ2-3; D call uncertain. The CDR3 contains 12 residues. The germline gives CDR1 SQVTM, CDR2 ANQGSEA. Here the CDR3 DNA reads TGCAGCGTTGAAGAGGCGGTCGGGTTCGTAAATTTT. The encoded protein is CSVEEAVGFVNF.

The V gene is TRBV5-1, the J gene TRBJ2-5; D gene ambiguous. V shed 5 bases and J shed 2 bases, with 7 bases lying between them. The CDR3 length is 12 residues. CDR1 and CDR2 (germline): SGHRS, YFSETQ. DNA of the CDR3: TGCGCCAGCAGTTACAGTCAAGAGACCCAGTACTTC. Encoded protein: CASSYSQETQYF.

The table lists this clone with a few counts. This chain connects TRBV27 to TRBJ1-6; 12 bases match TRBD1. The CDR3 length is 14 residues. The germline V gene has CDR1 MNHEY and CDR2 SMNVEV (reference sequence). J lost 9 bases, V lost 7 bases, and 4 bases had no gene match. The CDR3 sequence: CASTGTGGISPLHF. The CDR3 nucleotides are TGTGCCAGCACGGGGACAGGGGGCATTTCACCCCTCCACTTT.

The chain combines TRBV9 with TRBJ1-2; D uncertain. V was pared by 0 bases and J by 8 bases, with 14 bases between. The germline CDR1 and CDR2 sequences are SGDLS and YYNGEE. The CDR3 is made up of 14 amino acids. CDR3 residues: CASSVEEGFGGYTF. DNA for the CDR3: TGTGCCAGCAGCGTAGAGGAGGGTTTCGGGGGCTACACCTTC. Variable domain in full (rest from reference TRBV9 and TRBJ1-2): DSGVTQTPKHLITATGQRVTLRCSPRSGDLSVYWYQQSLDQGLQFLIQYYNGEERAKGNILERFSAQQFPDLHSELNLSSLELGDSALYFCASSVEEGFGGYTFGSGTRLTVV.

Only a few counts were recorded for this clone. The genes are TRBV6-5 and TRBJ2-7, with TRBD2 matching 7 bases. Germline CDR1 reads MNHEY; CDR2 reads SVGAGI. J gave up 2 bases and V 6 bases, and 10 bases lay outside the gene matches. The CDR3 consists of 15 residues. This chain's CDR3 is CASRATQAGAYEQYF. CDR3 coding DNA: TGTGCCAGCAGAGCCACCCAGGCGGGAGCCTACGAGCAGTACTTC.

The chain recombines TRBV5-1 with TRBJ1-2; no firm D call. Germline CDR1 and CDR2: SGHRS and YFSETQ. With 1 base removed from V and 2 bases from J, the gap between germline ends came to 6 bases. The CDR3 is 13 residues long. The CDR3 bases are TGCGCCAGCAGCTTGCCAGACAACTATGGCTACACCTTC. This translates into CASSLPDNYGYTF.

The chain is built from TRBV19 and TRBJ1-4; D gene uncertain. Trimming stripped 0 bases from V and 10 bases from J, with 9 bases between. The V gene's germline CDR1 is LNHDA and CDR2 SQIVND (reference sequence). This CDR3 has 13 amino acids. The DNA for the CDR3 is TGTGCCAGTAGTATAGATCTCGAGGGAAAACTGTTTTTT. Its protein is CASSIDLEGKLFF.

The chain recombines TRBV27 with TRBJ2-7; D might be TRBD2 (7 bases). Germline CDR1 reads MNHEY; CDR2 reads SMNVEV (reference sequence). V was clipped by 4 bases and J by 10 bases, with 23 bases between them. This CDR3 contains 15 residues. DNA of the CDR3: TGTGCCAGCAGTTCCGAGATGAGTTGGAGGGGGGGACAGTACTTC. This codes for CASSSEMSWRGGQYF.

A single count supports this clone. Distinct nucleotide sequences in the sample also encode this CDR3. The chain employs TRBV4-1 and TRBJ2-7; TRBD1 aligns across 10 bases. This CDR3 is 13 amino acids long. V lost 3 bases to trimming and J lost 4 bases; unmatched junction nucleotides: 0. Per germline, CDR1 MGHRA and CDR2 YSYEKL. The CDR3 sequence is CASSQDRGYEQYF. The CDR3, as DNA: TGCGCCAGCAGCCAGGACAGGGGGTACGAGCAGTACTTC.

V and J are TRBV15 and TRBJ2-5; D is uncertain. There are 16 residues in the CDR3. Looked up from germline, CDR1 is LNHNV and CDR2 is YYDKDF (reference sequence). V lost 5 bases and J 1 base, leaving 17 bases between the germline ends. CDR3 nucleotide sequence: TGTGCCACCAGCGGCCCCTTGGACCGAGCCCAAGAGACCCAGTACTTC. Amino acid sequence: CATSGPLDRAQETQYF.

The rearrangement uses TRBV10-3 and TRBJ2-1, with 7 bases matching TRBD1. Germline CDR1 reads ENHRY; CDR2 reads SYGVKD. The CDR3 spans 13 residues. With V trimmed by 11 bases and J by 8 bases, 12 bases remained unmatched. This CDR3 reads CAAARGGIDEQFF. Here the CDR3 DNA reads TGTGCCGCCGCTCGAGGGGGCATCGATGAGCAGTTCTTC.

The rearrangement uses TRBV4-1 and TRBJ1-6; unclear D gene. Germline values: CDR1 MGHRA, CDR2 YSYEKL. The CDR3 has 16 amino acids. Trimming pared 0 bases from V and 2 bases from J, leaving 8 bases between. The CDR3 DNA is TGCGCCAGCAGCCAAGATAATCCCGCCTATAATTCACCCCTCCACTTT. It translates to CASSQDNPAYNSPLHF.